The 24 T cell receptor beta chains in this list originate from one sample, sequenced in a study of T cell repertoires in cytomegalovirus infection. The antigens for these receptors are not known. TCRdb re-called the reads with MiXCR, one entry per CDR3 protein. The repertoire holds approximately 730,000 distinct CDR3 sequences, with just under 30% as singletons. Sequencing used cultured CD8+ T cells from PBMCs, obtained from culture after CMV antigen stimulation. The receptors stem from a human donor in good health (CMV status not recorded). Some clones in this sample may be carry-over from other donors' samples.

V gene TRBV6-8 combines with J gene TRBJ1-4; D ambiguous. Germline V gene lookup returns CDR1 MNHGY and CDR2 SAAAGT. This CDR3 has 17 residues. Trimming pared 1 base from V and 0 bases from J, leaving 12 bases between. The CDR3 bases are TGTGCCAGCAGTTACTTTGCCCACGGAGCAACTAATGAAAAACTGTTTTTT. Its protein product is CASSYFAHGATNEKLFF.

The rearrangement links TRBV15 to TRBJ1-2, with 7 bases that match TRBD1. Trimming cost V 6 bases and J 4 bases; bases outside gene matches: 8. CDR1 and CDR2 from the germline V gene are LNHNV and YYDKDF (reference sequence). CDR3 length equals 14 residues. This CDR3 is CATRTGTDSYGYTF. CDR3 bases: TGTGCCACCAGAACCGGGACAGATTCCTATGGCTACACCTTC.

There are a few counts of this clonotype. The chain links TRBV6-5 to TRBJ2-1, with a possible D match to TRBD1 (5 bases). Germline lookup yields CDR1 MNHEY and CDR2 SVGAGI. The CDR3 has 15 residues. Trimming left V 6 bases short and J 5 bases short, with 17 bases between. CDR3 residues: CASRPSVGHHNEQFF. The CDR3 DNA sequence: TGTGCCAGCAGACCCTCCGTAGGACACCACAATGAGCAGTTCTTC.

The genes are TRBV5-1 and TRBJ2-1, with 10 bases identical to TRBD2. The CDR3 has 16 residues. Losses at the gene ends were 0 bases for V and 10 bases for J; bases not matched to a gene: 10. The V gene's germline CDR1 is SGHRS and CDR2 YFSETQ. CDR3 protein: CASSLEVASGGTEQFF. DNA of the CDR3: TGCGCCAGCAGCTTGGAGGTTGCTAGCGGGGGAACAGAGCAGTTCTTC. The variable domain in full, completed from reference TRBV5-1 and TRBJ2-1, reads KAGVTQTPRYLIKTRGQQVTLSCSPISGHRSVSWYQQTPGQGLQFLFEYFSETQRNKGNFPGRFSGRQFSNSRSEMNVSTLELGDSALYLCASSLEVASGGTEQFFGPGTRLTVL.

The sample holds a few counts of this clonotype. The CDR3: CASSPLAGSNEQFF. The CDR3, as DNA: TGTGCCAGCAGCCCCTTAGCGGGGAGCAATGAGCAGTTCTTC. The V and J genes are TRBV7-3 and TRBJ2-1, with TRBD2 matching over 8 bases. Looked up from germline, CDR1 is SGHTA and CDR2 is FQGTGA. There are 14 residues in the CDR3. The ends lost 5 bases at V and 6 bases at J; junction bases unmatched: 6.

This chain connects TRBV19 to TRBJ2-2; 8 bases align to TRBD1. The length of the CDR3 is 15 residues. Germline lookup yields CDR1 LNHDA and CDR2 SQIVND (reference sequence). The J segment lost 4 bases and the V segment lost 4 bases, leaving 5 bases of the junction unmatched. CDR3 DNA: TGTGCCAGTAGTACAACAGGGGGAGGCACCGGGGAGCTGTTTTTT. Translated: CASSTTGGGTGELFF.

This clonotype came up a few times. The rearrangement uses TRBV27 and TRBJ1-6; 11 bases are a match to TRBD1. Losses at the gene ends were 6 bases for V and 7 bases for J; bases not matched to a gene: 5. This CDR3 comprises 15 residues. Germline CDR1 is MNHEY and CDR2 is SMNVEV (reference sequence). The CDR3 loop reads CASSQDRGLNSPLHF. The CDR3 nucleotides are TGTGCCAGCAGCCAGGACAGGGGGCTGAATTCACCCCTCCACTTT.

This clonotype showed up just a few times. The V call is TRBV7-6, the J call TRBJ1-1, with TRBD1 matching over 7 bases. Germline CDR1 SGHVS, CDR2 FNYEAQ. CDR3 length equals 15 residues. V lost 5 bases, J lost 1 base, and 7 bases stayed unmatched. The DNA for the CDR3 is TGTGCCAGCAGCACAGGGGTCCGGGGGAACACTGAAGCTTTCTTT. It codes for CASSTGVRGNTEAFF. Combining the CDR3 with reference TRBV7-6 and TRBJ1-1 gives the whole variable domain GAGVSQSPRYKVTKRGQDVALRCDPISGHVSLYWYRQALGQGPEFLTYFNYEAQQDKSGLPNDRFSAERPEGSISTLTIQRTEQRDSAMYRCASSTGVRGNTEAFFGQGTRLTVV.

Remarks on this clonotype: A junction boundary mismatches the germline segment, possibly from a read error. This chain links TRBV27 with TRBJ1-6; D possibly corresponds to TRBD1 (6 bases). This CDR3 comprises 13 residues. The germline V gene has CDR1 MNHEY and CDR2 SMNVEV (reference sequence). The CDR3 bases are TGTACCAGCACAAGGGGGGTTGGTTCACCCCTCCACTTT. Its translation: CTSTRGVGSPLHF.

This clonotype showed up just a few times. The gene calls are TRBV7-9 and TRBJ2-1, with D perhaps matching TRBD1 (5 bases). The CDR3 loop spans 14 amino acids. Germline loops: CDR1 SEHNR, CDR2 FQNEAQ (reference sequence). Trimming stripped 6 bases from V and 1 base from J, with 10 bases between. This CDR3 is CASRRGQSYNEQFF. The DNA of the CDR3 is TGTGCCAGCAGGCGTGGACAATCCTACAATGAGCAGTTCTTC.

Only a few counts were recorded for this clonotype. This chain uses TRBV11-2 with TRBJ1-1; the D is unclear. CDR3 length: 14 amino acids. The V gene's germline CDR1 is SGHAT and CDR2 FQNNGV. V gave up 4 bases and J gave up 7 bases, with 16 bases separating them. Written as DNA, the CDR3 is TGTGCCAGCAGCTCTCGAAGTCGGGCAGATGAAGCTTTCTTT. This translates into CASSSRSRADEAFF.

This clonotype was observed at least ten times. CDR3 protein: CASSLVERGQGNEQFF. CDR3 in DNA: TGTGCCAGCAGCTTAGTAGAGCGGGGGCAAGGGAATGAGCAGTTCTTC. The rearrangement links TRBV7-2 to TRBJ2-1; 8 nucleotides match TRBD2. This CDR3 is 16 amino acids long. V lost 1 base and J lost 7; bases outside the gene matches: 9. The germline CDR1 and CDR2 sequences are SGHTA and FQGNSA.

This chain links TRBV12-3 or TRBV12-4 with TRBJ2-1, with unresolved D. Trimming shortened V by 7 bases and J by 0 bases, and 7 bases separated the two germline ends. This CDR3 has 13 residues. In DNA, the CDR3 is TGTGCCAGCACCATGTTCTCCTACAATGAGCAGTTCTTC. It specifies CASTMFSYNEQFF.

This clonotype showed up many times. The chain recombines TRBV7-9 with TRBJ1-1; D uncertain. The CDR3 is 14 residues long. Trimming left V 0 bases short and J 4 bases short, with 9 bases between. The germline V gene has CDR1 SEHNR and CDR2 FQNEAQ (reference sequence). CDR3 residues: CASSLASGGTEAFF. The CDR3 DNA follows: TGTGCCAGCAGCTTAGCGTCGGGAGGCACTGAAGCTTTCTTT.

The CDR3 nucleotides read TGTGCCAGCAGCCAAGATACTGGATCCGACAGGGGGCCGAACCATGAGCAGTTCTTC. Translation gives CASSQDTGSDRGPNHEQFF. The J gene is TRBJ2-1, the V gene TRBV4-2, with 10 bases matching TRBD1. V shed 0 bases, J shed 8 bases, and the junction held 16 bases outside the gene matches. Germline V gene data show CDR1 as LGHNA and CDR2 as YNFKEQ. The CDR3 runs to 19 residues.

The V call is TRBV4-1, the J call TRBJ2-2; D could derive from TRBD1 or TRBD2 (5 bases each). CDR3 length: 12 amino acids. Germline CDR1 reads MGHRA; CDR2 reads YSYEKL. V was clipped by 7 bases and J by 4 bases, with 7 bases between them. For the CDR3, the DNA is TGCGCCAGCAACGGGGCCACCGGGGAGCTGTTTTTT. This codes for CASNGATGELFF.

This clonotype was counted only a few times. V usage is TRBV6-8 and J usage is TRBJ1-2; the match to TRBD1 covers 12 bases. The V gene end was trimmed by 5 bases and the J gene end by 8 bases; junction bases not matched to a gene: 9. The germline V gene has CDR1 MNHGY and CDR2 SAAAGT. The CDR3 is made up of 15 amino acids. The CDR3 loop is CASSSPGTGGRGYTF. CDR3 coding DNA: TGTGCCAGCAGTAGTCCCGGGACAGGGGGCAGAGGCTACACCTTC.

The chain joins TRBV6-1 to TRBJ1-1; D may be TRBD1 (5 bases). CDR3 size: 14 residues. CDR1 and CDR2 (germline): MNHNS, SASEGT. V was shortened by 5 bases and J by 5 bases, with 15 bases between the two germline ends. The CDR3, as DNA: TGTGCCAGCAGTTACGTAGGGGAGGGAACTGAAGCTTTCTTT. It specifies CASSYVGEGTEAFF.

V gene TRBV7-9 combines with J gene TRBJ2-3; TRBD2 might be the D (6 bases). The CDR3 spans 12 residues. V was cut by 9 bases and J by 6 bases, with 13 bases left in between. Looked up from germline, CDR1 is SEHNR and CDR2 is FQNEAQ (reference sequence). The CDR3: CASGEASDTQYF. The CDR3 DNA reads as TGTGCCAGTGGGGAGGCGAGCGATACGCAGTATTTT.

This chain joins TRBV5-1 and TRBJ2-1; D gene uncertain. The CDR3 consists of 11 residues. Trimming pared 0 bases from V and 10 bases from J, leaving 5 bases between. Germline CDR1 reads SGHRS; CDR2 reads YFSETQ. DNA for the CDR3: TGCGCCAGCAGCTTGGAAAGGGAGCAGTTCTTC. Its protein product is CASSLEREQFF. Supplemented by reference TRBV5-1 and TRBJ2-1, the full variable domain reads KAGVTQTPRYLIKTRGQQVTLSCSPISGHRSVSWYQQTPGQGLQFLFEYFSETQRNKGNFPGRFSGRQFSNSRSEMNVSTLELGDSALYLCASSLEREQFFGPGTRLTVL.

The rearrangement joins TRBV12-5 to TRBJ1-4; D is ambiguous. Trimming took off 0 bases at V and 1 base at J, with 12 bases between the two ends. CDR1 is LGHNT, CDR2 FRNRAP, per germline. The CDR3 is 17 amino acids. The CDR3 DNA reads as TGTGCTAGTGGTTTGGTACATGGGAACGTAACTAATGAAAAACTGTTTTTT. It is translated as CASGLVHGNVTNEKLFF.

The chain couples TRBV15 to TRBJ2-5; possible D gene TRBD1, 5 bases. The CDR3 contains 15 residues. The V end lost 5 bases, the J end lost 1 base, and 14 bases lay between the germline ends. Germline CDR1 is LNHNV and CDR2 is YYDKDF (reference sequence). The CDR3 DNA follows: TGTGCCACCAGCCCAGATTATAGGGGCCAAGAGACCCAGTACTTC. Its translation: CATSPDYRGQETQYF.

This clonotype was picked up one time. This chain links TRBV29-1 with TRBJ1-2; 7 positions match TRBD1. CDR1 and CDR2 from the germline V gene are SQVTM and ANQGSEA. This CDR3 has 12 amino acids. The junction had 6 bases not matched to a gene; V was cut back by 6 bases and J by 5 bases. CDR3 nucleotides: TGCAGCGTCCGTGGGACAGAGTATGGCTACACCTTC. This encodes CSVRGTEYGYTF.

The chain links TRBV6-5 to TRBJ2-5; D is possibly TRBD1 or TRBD2 (5 bases each). The CDR3 contains 16 residues. V lost 2 bases and J lost 4, with 17 bases in between. Looked up from germline, CDR1 is MNHEY and CDR2 is SVGAGI. Here the CDR3 DNA reads TGTGCCAGCAGTTACATTCAATATGGGGGAACAGAGACCCAGTACTTC. The encoded protein is CASSYIQYGGTETQYF.